The 18 T cell receptor beta chains below were found in one sample sequenced in a study of T cells in tuberculosis. TCRdb's table, derived via immunoSEQ multiplex PCR, lists solely in-frame clones and lacks some. Of around 10,000 clones detected, roughly 93% appear once; the ten largest clones hold approximately 12%. The sample was PBMCs. The source of these receptors is an adult with tuberculosis.

V gene TRBV4-1 combines with J gene TRBJ2-7; 7 positions agree with TRBD1. The germline gives CDR1 MGHRA, CDR2 YSYEKL. V gave up 3 bases and J gave up 0 bases; unmatched junction bases: 2. This CDR3 has 14 amino acids. CDR3 protein: CASSQGQFSYEQYF. CDR3 nucleotides: TGCGCCAGCAGCCAGGGACAGTTCTCCTACGAGCAGTACTTC.

The rearrangement joins TRBV12-5 to TRBJ2-5; D might be TRBD1 (6 bases). Germline values: CDR1 LGHNT, CDR2 FRNRAP. This CDR3 comprises 13 residues. Trimming removed 5 bases at V and 5 bases at J, with 12 bases between. This chain's CDR3 is CASGPRGGETQYF. The CDR3 nucleotides are TGTGCTAGTGGTCCCAGGGGCGGGGAGACCCAGTACTTC.

This clone came up once. The chain has TRBV27 and TRBJ1-2; 9 bases match TRBD1. CDR3 length equals 17 residues. Trimming at V came to 2 bases and at J to 4 bases, leaving 11 bases not matched to a gene. Germline loops: CDR1 MNHEY, CDR2 SMNVEV (reference sequence). CDR3 loop: CASSLSGTGFSGYGYTF. CDR3 in DNA: TGTGCCAGCAGTTTAAGTGGGACAGGGTTCTCGGGCTATGGCTACACCTTC.

The V gene is TRBV30, the J gene TRBJ2-7; tentative D call: TRBD1 (6 bases). V lost 4 bases and J 3 bases, leaving 13 bases between the germline ends. CDR3 length: 13 residues. Germline loops: CDR1 GTSNPN, CDR2 SVGIG (reference sequence). The CDR3 loop reads CAWNHGTNYEQYF. The CDR3 nucleotides are TGTGCCTGGAACCACGGGACAAACTACGAGCAGTACTTC.

The V gene is TRBV6-5, the J gene TRBJ2-3, with TRBD2 matching 7 bases. V lost 7 bases to trimming and J lost 5 bases; unmatched junction nucleotides: 0. The V gene's germline CDR1 is MNHEY and CDR2 SVGAGI. This CDR3 contains 11 residues. The CDR3 DNA follows: TGTGCCAGCACGGGAGGAGATACGCAGTATTTT. Its translation is CASTGGDTQYF.

CDR3 in amino acids: CASSQETNEKLFF. The CDR3 DNA reads TGTGCTAGTTCTCAGGAAACTAATGAAAAACTGTTTTTT. The chain is built from TRBV12-5 and TRBJ1-4; no clear D gene. Germline V lookup: CDR1 LGHNT, CDR2 FRNRAP. The CDR3 runs to 13 residues. V lost 8 bases and J 1 base, leaving 8 bases between the germline ends.

The gene calls are TRBV6-1 and TRBJ2-7; weak D call: TRBD2 (5 bases). This CDR3 comprises 14 residues. V shed 5 bases and J shed 0 bases, with 11 bases lying between them. Germline loops: CDR1 MNHNS, CDR2 SASEGT. This CDR3 reads CASSTDWDSYEQYF. CDR3 bases: TGTGCCAGCAGTACGGACTGGGACTCCTACGAGCAGTACTTC.

The chain links TRBV4-2 to TRBJ1-1; a weak D match, TRBD1 (6 bases). Trimming pared 3 bases from V and 4 bases from J, leaving 18 bases between. The CDR3 length is 16 residues. From germline, CDR1 is LGHNA and CDR2 YNFKEQ. CDR3 amino acids: CASSQELQGGSTEAFF. CDR3 bases: TGTGCCAGCAGCCAGGAACTACAGGGAGGGAGCACTGAAGCTTTCTTT.

This clone showed up just once. The rearrangement links TRBV30 to TRBJ1-1, with TRBD1 as a possible D gene (6 bases). The V gene lost 2 bases and the J gene lost 3 bases, with 16 bases spanning the gap. Germline CDR1 is GTSNPN and CDR2 is SVGIG (reference sequence). The CDR3 has 15 residues. CDR3 nucleotides: TGTGCCTGGAGTCATAGGGGGTTCGTCGACACTGAAGCTTTCTTT. Protein sequence: CAWSHRGFVDTEAFF.

The chain employs TRBV28 and TRBJ1-2; tentatively, D is TRBD1 (6 bases). Germline loops: CDR1 MDHEN, CDR2 SYDVKM. The CDR3 runs 13 residues. With 2 bases removed from V and 4 bases from J, the gap between germline ends came to 8 bases. CDR3 amino acids: CASSLRQAYGYTF. The CDR3 nucleotides read TGTGCCAGCAGTTTAAGACAGGCCTATGGCTACACCTTC.

The V call is TRBV7-9, the J call TRBJ2-5; D is unresolved. This CDR3 contains 12 residues. Germline loops: CDR1 SEHNR, CDR2 FQNEAQ (reference sequence). V was clipped by 1 base and J by 3 bases, with 3 bases between them. CDR3 amino acids: CASSLVKETQYF. The DNA of the CDR3 is TGTGCCAGCAGCTTAGTAAAAGAGACCCAGTACTTC.

The CDR3 DNA reads TGTGCCAGTAGTATAGTGGAATTGGGAGACACTGAAGCTTTCTTT. Amino acids: CASSIVELGDTEAFF. The chain links TRBV19 to TRBJ1-1, with unresolved D. There are 15 residues in the CDR3. Trimming left V 1 base short and J 3 bases short, with 12 bases between. From germline, CDR1 is LNHDA and CDR2 SQIVND (reference sequence).

The chain recombines TRBV9 with TRBJ1-1; D is possibly TRBD1 (5 bases). V was shortened by 5 bases and J by 0 bases, with 20 bases between the two germline ends. The CDR3 covers 17 residues. Per the germline V gene, CDR1 is SGDLS and CDR2 is YYNGEE. The chain's CDR3 is CASSVGGSPRMNTEAFF. The DNA of the CDR3 is TGTGCCAGCAGTGTCGGGGGGTCCCCCCGAATGAACACTGAAGCTTTCTTT.

The chain combines TRBV19 with TRBJ2-7; a weak D match, TRBD1 (6 bases). V lost 4 bases and J 5 bases, leaving 12 bases between the germline ends. The CDR3 has 13 amino acids. Looked up from germline, CDR1 is LNHDA and CDR2 is SQIVND (reference sequence). The chain's CDR3 is CASSTFRGDEQYF. DNA for the CDR3: TGTGCCAGTAGTACCTTCAGGGGTGACGAGCAGTACTTC.

The chain is built from TRBV7-8 and TRBJ2-1; TRBD2 aligns across 8 bases. CDR1 and CDR2 (germline): SGHVS, FQNEAQ. V was clipped by 4 bases and J by 6 bases; unmatched bases: 8. The length of the CDR3 is 15 residues. For the CDR3, the DNA is TGTGCCAGCAGCTCGAGCGGGGGTCGGAGCAATGAGCAGTTCTTC. It yields the protein CASSSSGGRSNEQFF.

The chain employs TRBV5-1 and TRBJ1-1; possible D gene TRBD1, 5 bases. Between the trimmed V and J ends, which lost 0 bases and 1 base, there was a span of 7 bases. The germline V gene has CDR1 SGHRS and CDR2 YFSETQ. This CDR3 spans 14 amino acids. As DNA, the CDR3 is TGCGCCAGCAGCTTGGGGGGCGCGAACACTGAAGCTTTCTTT. Its translation is CASSLGGANTEAFF.

V and J are TRBV27 and TRBJ2-1; TRBD1 aligns across 10 bases. CDR1 and CDR2 (germline): MNHEY, SMNVEV (reference sequence). CDR3 length: 16 amino acids. J lost 15 bases, V lost 2 bases, and 16 bases had no gene match. This CDR3 reads CASSLLSGGQGNLAFF. The CDR3, as DNA: TGTGCCAGCAGTTTACTTTCTGGGGGACAGGGGAATTTAGCGTTCTTC.

The sample holds one count of this clone. The chain uses TRBV6-5 and TRBJ2-3, with TRBD2 matching over 9 bases. This CDR3 is built from 14 residues. In germline, CDR1 is MNHEY, CDR2 SVGAGI. The trim removed 5 bases at V and 2 bases at J, leaving 2 bases unmatched. The CDR3, as DNA: TGTGCCAGCAGTCTAGCGGGGTACACAGATACGCAGTATTTT. Its protein is CASSLAGYTDTQYF.